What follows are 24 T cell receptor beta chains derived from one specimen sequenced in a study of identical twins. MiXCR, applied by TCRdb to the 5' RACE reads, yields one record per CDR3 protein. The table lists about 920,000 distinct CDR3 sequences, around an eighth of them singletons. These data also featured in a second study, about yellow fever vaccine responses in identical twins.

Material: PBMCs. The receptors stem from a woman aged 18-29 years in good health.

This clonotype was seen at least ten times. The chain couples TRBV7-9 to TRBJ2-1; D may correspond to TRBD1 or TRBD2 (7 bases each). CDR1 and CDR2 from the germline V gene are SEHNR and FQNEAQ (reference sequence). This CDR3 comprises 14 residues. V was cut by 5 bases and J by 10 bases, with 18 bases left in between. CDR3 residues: CASSTYRGGGEQFF. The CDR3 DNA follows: TGTGCCAGCAGCACCTACCGGGGAGGGGGCGAGCAGTTCTTC.

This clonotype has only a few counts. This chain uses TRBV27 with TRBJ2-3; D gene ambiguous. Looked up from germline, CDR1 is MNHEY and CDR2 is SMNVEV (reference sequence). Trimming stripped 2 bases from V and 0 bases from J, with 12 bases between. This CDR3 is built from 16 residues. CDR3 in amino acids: CASSLVAVTSTDTQYF. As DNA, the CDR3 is TGTGCCAGCAGTTTAGTGGCAGTCACTAGCACAGATACGCAGTATTTT.

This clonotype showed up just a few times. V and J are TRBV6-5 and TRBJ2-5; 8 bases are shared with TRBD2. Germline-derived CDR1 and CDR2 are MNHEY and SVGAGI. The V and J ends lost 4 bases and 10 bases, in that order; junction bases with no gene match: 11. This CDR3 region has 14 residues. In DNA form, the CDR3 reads TGTGCCAGCAGTTCCGGGACTAGGGGGGGAGGCCAGTACTTC. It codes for CASSSGTRGGGQYF.

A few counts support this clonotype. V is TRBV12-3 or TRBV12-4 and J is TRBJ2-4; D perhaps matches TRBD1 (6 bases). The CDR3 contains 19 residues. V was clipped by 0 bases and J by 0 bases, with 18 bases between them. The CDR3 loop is CASSLAVRRTALAKNIQYF. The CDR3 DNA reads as TGTGCCAGCAGTTTAGCTGTACGGAGGACAGCGCTAGCCAAAAACATTCAGTACTTC.

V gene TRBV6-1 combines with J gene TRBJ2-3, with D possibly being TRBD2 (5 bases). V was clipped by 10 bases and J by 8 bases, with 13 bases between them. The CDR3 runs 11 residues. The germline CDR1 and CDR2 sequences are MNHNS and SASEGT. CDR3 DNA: TGTGCCACGCAACGGGATTTTACGCAGTATTTT. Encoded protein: CATQRDFTQYF.

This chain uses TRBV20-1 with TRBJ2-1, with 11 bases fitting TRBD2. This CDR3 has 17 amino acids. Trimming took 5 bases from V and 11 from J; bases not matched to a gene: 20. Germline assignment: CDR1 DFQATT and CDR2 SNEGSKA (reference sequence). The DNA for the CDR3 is TGCAGTGCTTCCCCCTTAGCGGGAGGGCCAACGTGGAATAAGCAGTTCTTC. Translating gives CSASPLAGGPTWNKQFF.

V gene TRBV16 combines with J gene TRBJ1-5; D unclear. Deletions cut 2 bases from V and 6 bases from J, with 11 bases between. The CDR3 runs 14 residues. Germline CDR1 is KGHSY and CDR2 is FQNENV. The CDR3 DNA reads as TGTGCCAGCAGCCAAGATGTGGGAGCTCAGCCCCAGCATTTT. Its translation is CASSQDVGAQPQHF.

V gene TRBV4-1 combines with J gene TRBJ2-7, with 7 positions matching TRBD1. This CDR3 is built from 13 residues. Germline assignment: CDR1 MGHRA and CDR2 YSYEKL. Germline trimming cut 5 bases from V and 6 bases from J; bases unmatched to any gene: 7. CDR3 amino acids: CASSLTGIREQYF. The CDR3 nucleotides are TGCGCCAGCAGCTTGACAGGGATTCGCGAGCAGTACTTC.

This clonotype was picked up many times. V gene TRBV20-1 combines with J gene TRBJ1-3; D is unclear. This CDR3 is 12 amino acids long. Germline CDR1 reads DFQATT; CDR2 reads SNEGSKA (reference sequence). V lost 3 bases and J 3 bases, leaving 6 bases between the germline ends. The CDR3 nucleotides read TGCAGTGCTAGGTCCAGTGGAAACACCATATATTTT. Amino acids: CSARSSGNTIYF.

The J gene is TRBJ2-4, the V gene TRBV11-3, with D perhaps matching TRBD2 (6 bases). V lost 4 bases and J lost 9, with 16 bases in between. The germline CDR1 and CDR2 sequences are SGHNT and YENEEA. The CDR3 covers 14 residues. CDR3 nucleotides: TGTGCCAGCAGCTACCGCCGGGACTTGGGCATTCAGTACTTC. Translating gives CASSYRRDLGIQYF. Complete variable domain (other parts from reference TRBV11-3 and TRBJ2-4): EAGVVQSPRYKIIEKKQPVAFWCNPISGHNTLYWYLQNLGQGPELLIRYENEEAVDDSQLPKDRFSAERLKGVDSTLKIQPAELGDSAVYLCASSYRRDLGIQYFGAGTRLSVL.

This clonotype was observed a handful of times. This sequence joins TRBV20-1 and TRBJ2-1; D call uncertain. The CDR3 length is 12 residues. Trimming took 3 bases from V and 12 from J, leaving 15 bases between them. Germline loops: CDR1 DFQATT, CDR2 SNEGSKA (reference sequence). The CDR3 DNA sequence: TGCAGTGCTAGGGGCCATCAAACCTGGCAGTTCTTC. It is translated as CSARGHQTWQFF.

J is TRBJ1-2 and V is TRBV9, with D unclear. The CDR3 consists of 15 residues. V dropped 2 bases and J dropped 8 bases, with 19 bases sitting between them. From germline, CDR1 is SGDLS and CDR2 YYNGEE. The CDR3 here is CASSVSGYPYEGYTF. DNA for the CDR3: TGTGCCAGCAGCGTCAGTGGATACCCTTACGAGGGCTACACCTTC.

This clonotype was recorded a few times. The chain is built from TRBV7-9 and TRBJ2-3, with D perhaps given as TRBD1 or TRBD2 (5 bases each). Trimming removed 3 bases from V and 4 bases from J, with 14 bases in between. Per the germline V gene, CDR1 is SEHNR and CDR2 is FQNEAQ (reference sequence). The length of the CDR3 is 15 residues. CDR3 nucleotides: TGTGCCAGCAGCTTTGGGGGATTGGACTCAGATACGCAGTATTTT. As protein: CASSFGGLDSDTQYF.

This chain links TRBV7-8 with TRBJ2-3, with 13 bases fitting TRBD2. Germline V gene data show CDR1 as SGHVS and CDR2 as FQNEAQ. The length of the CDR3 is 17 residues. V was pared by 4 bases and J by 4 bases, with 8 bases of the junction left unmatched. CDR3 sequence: CASSSSGLAGVPDTQYF. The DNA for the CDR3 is TGTGCCAGCAGCTCAAGTGGACTAGCGGGAGTCCCAGATACGCAGTATTTT.

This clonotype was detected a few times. CDR3 nucleotides: TGTGCCAGCACCCATATGGTGTCCTACGAGCAGTACGTC. Residues: CASTHMVSYEQYV. The chain uses TRBV21-1 and TRBJ2-7. TRBV21-1 is flagged as a pseudogene. The CDR3 length is 13 residues.

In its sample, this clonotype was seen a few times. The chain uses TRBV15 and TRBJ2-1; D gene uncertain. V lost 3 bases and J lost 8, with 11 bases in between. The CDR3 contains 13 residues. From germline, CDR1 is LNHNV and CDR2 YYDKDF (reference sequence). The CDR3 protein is CATSSKRHYEQFF. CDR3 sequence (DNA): TGTGCCACCAGCAGTAAGAGACACTATGAGCAGTTCTTC.

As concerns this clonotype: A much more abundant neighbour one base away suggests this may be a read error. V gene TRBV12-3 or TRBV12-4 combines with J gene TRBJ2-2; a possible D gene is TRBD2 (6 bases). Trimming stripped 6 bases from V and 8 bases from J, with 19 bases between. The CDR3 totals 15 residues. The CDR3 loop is CASSLGSPASGELFF. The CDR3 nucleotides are TGTGCCAGCAGCCTCGGGAGTCCCGCGAGTGGGGAGCTGTTTTTT.

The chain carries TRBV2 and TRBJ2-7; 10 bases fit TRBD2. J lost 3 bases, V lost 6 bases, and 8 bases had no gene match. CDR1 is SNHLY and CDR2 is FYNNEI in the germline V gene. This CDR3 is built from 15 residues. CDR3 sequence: CASSTILAGVYEQYF. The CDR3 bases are TGTGCCAGCAGCACCATCCTAGCGGGGGTCTACGAGCAGTACTTC.

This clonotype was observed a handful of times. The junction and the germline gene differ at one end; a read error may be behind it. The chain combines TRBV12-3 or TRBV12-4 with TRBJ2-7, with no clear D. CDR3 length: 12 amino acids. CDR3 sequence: CAGSFNSYEQYF. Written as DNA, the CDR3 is TGTGCCGGCAGTTTCAACTCCTACGAGCAGTACTTC.

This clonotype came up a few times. In nucleotides, the CDR3 is TGTGCCATCAGGGCGGGAGGGGCAGATACGCAGTATTTT. Protein product: CAIRAGGADTQYF. The chain carries TRBV10-3 and TRBJ2-3; 9 bases line up with TRBD2. J gave up 4 bases and V 6 bases, and 2 bases lay outside the gene matches. This CDR3 has 13 residues. CDR1 is ENHRY and CDR2 is SYGVKD in the germline V gene.

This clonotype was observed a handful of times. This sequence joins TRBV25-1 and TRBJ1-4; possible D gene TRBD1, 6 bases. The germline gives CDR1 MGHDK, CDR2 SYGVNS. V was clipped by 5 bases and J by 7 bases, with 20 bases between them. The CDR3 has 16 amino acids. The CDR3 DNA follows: TGTGCCAGCAGTCCCGAACGAGGGGGGAACACTGAAAAACTGTTTTTT. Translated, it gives CASSPERGGNTEKLFF.

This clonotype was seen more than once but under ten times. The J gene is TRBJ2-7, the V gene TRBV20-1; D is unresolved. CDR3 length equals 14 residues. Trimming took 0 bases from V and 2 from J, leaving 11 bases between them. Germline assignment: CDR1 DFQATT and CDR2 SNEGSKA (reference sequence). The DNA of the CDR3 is TGCAGTGCTAGAGATCTTCCGCAAGCCTACGAGCAGTACTTC. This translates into CSARDLPQAYEQYF.

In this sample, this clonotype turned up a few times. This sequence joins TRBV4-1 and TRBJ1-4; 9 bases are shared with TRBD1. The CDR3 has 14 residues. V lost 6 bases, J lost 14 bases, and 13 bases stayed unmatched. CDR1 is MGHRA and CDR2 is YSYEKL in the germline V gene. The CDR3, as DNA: TGCGCCAGCAGGCACTCCGCCGGTGGGACAGGGCTGTTTTTT. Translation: CASRHSAGGTGLFF.

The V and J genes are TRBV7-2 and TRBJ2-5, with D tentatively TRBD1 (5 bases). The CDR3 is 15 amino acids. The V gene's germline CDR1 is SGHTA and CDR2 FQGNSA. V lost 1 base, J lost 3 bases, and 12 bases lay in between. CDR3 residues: CASSLGGLTKETQYF. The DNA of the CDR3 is TGTGCCAGCAGCTTAGGGGGCCTCACCAAAGAGACCCAGTACTTC.